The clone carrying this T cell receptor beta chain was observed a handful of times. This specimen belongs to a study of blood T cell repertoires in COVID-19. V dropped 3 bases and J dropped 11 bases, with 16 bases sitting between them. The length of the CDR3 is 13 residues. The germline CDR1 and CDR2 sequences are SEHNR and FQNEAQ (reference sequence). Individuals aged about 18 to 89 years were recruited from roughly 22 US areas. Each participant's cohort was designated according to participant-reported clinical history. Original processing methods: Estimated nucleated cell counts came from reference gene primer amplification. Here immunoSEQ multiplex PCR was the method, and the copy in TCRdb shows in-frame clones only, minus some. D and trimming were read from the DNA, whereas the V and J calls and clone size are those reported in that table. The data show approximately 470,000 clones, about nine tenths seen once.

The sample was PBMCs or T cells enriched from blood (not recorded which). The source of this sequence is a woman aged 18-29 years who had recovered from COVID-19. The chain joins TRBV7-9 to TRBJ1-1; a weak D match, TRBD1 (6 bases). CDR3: CASSLEGGSRAFF. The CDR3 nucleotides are TGTGCCAGCAGCTTGGAAGGGGGATCTCGGGCTTTCTTT.